This T cell receptor (beta chain) was sequenced for a study of CD8+ T cells in alopecia areata. The overall study: The drug, oral tofacitinib, was given to treated patients at 5 to 10 mg twice daily. Study results and limitations: Lesional scalp, especially alopecia totalis/universalis, showed higher clonality than normal scalp. Tofacitinib produced a significant decrease in scalp clonality and in expanded CD8+ clones among the top 100. Whether baseline CD8+ expansion is linked to response remains uncertain, given a single nonresponder.

Trimming cost V 2 bases and J 7 bases, with 7 bases left between them. CDR1 and CDR2 (germline): SGHTA, FQGNSA. The CDR3 consists of 12 residues. RNA, once extracted, was reverse transcribed into cDNA for use as the sequencing template. Method: immunoSEQ multiplex PCR; TCRdb's copy keeps in-frame clones and lacks some. The data contain approximately 280,000 clones, 58% of them singletons. Concerning this clone: Its matching antigen is unknown.

Treatment defined: oral pan-JAK inhibitor, 5-10 mg twice daily. This TCR was recovered from a human donor with alopecia areata. Here the sequenced sample was CD4+ T cells sorted from blood, taken at week 24, from a patient treated with tofacitinib. J is TRBJ2-3 and V is TRBV7-2; D gene unclear. This CDR3 is CASSLSLYTQYF. For the CDR3, the DNA is TGTGCCAGCAGCTTATCGCTCTATACGCAGTATTTT.